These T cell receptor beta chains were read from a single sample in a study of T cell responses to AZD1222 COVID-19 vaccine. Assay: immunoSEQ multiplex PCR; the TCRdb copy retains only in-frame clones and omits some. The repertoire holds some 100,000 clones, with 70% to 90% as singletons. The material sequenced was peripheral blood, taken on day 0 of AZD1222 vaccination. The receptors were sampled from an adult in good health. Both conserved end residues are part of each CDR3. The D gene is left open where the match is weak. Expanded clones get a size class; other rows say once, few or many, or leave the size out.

CDR3: CATSDSHGYNEQFF
DNA: TGTGCCACCAGTGATTCCCACGGTTACAATGAGCAGTTCTTC
J: TRBJ2-1
size: .
D: .
V: TRBV24-1
length: 14

CDR3: CARAGGETQYF
DNA: TGTGCCAGGGCGGGGGGGGAGACCCAGTACTTC
J: TRBJ2-5
size: .
D: TRBD2
V: TRBV30
length: 11

CDR3: CASSERTNEKLFF
DNA: TGTGCCAGCAGTGAGCGAACTAATGAAAAACTGTTTTTT
J: TRBJ1-4
size: .
D: .
V: TRBV6-1
length: 13

CDR3: CASSPYPTVSPLHF
DNA: TGTGCCAGCAGCCCGTACCCGACAGTTTCACCCCTCCACTTT
J: TRBJ1-6
size: few
D: .
V: TRBV3-1/TRBV3-2
length: 14

CDR3: CASSYSRATNYGYTF
DNA: TGTGCCAGCAGTTACTCAAGGGCCACTAACTATGGCTACACCTTC
J: TRBJ1-2
size: .
D: .
V: TRBV6-5
length: 15

CDR3: CASSTTQGLDNSPLHF
DNA: TGTGCCAGCAGCACAACCCAGGGGCTGGATAATTCACCCCTCCACTTT
J: TRBJ1-6
size: .
D: .
V: TRBV3-1/TRBV3-2
length: 16

CDR3: CAWTLEETQYF
DNA: TGTGCCTGGACCCTCGAAGAGACCCAGTACTTC
J: TRBJ2-5
size: .
D: .
V: TRBV30
length: 11

CDR3: CASSLGGGGFAEAFF
DNA: TGTGCCAGCAGCTTGGGTGGAGGGGGTTTCGCTGAAGCTTTCTTT
J: TRBJ1-1
size: .
D: .
V: TRBV5-4
length: 15

CDR3: CASSTGERTAYNEQFF
DNA: TGCGCCAGCAGCACGGGGGAGCGGACAGCTTACAATGAGCAGTTCTTC
J: TRBJ2-1
size: few
D: .
V: TRBV5-1
length: 16

CDR3: CASSPPNGNQPQHF
DNA: TGTGCCAGCTCACCACCCAACGGTAATCAGCCCCAGCATTTT
J: TRBJ1-5
size: .
D: .
V: TRBV18
length: 14

CDR3: CASSRDRGSGYTF
DNA: TGTGCCAGCAGCCGGGACAGGGGGAGTGGCTACACCTTC
J: TRBJ1-2
size: few
D: TRBD1
V: TRBV12-3/TRBV12-4
length: 13

CDR3: CASSPTGGSGNTIYF
DNA: TGTGCCAGCAGCCCAACGGGGGGCTCTGGAAACACCATATATTTT
J: TRBJ1-3
size: .
D: .
V: TRBV7-9
length: 15

CDR3: CASSLVGTALQETQYF
DNA: TGTGCCAGCAGCTTAGTTGGGACAGCCTTACAAGAGACCCAGTACTTC
J: TRBJ2-5
size: .
D: TRBD1
V: TRBV7-2
length: 16

CDR3: CASSGDGSYNEQFF
DNA: TGTGCCAGCAGCGGGGACGGGTCCTACAATGAGCAGTTCTTC
J: TRBJ2-1
size: .
D: .
V: TRBV9
length: 14

CDR3: CASSLEGGRTNEKLFF
DNA: TGTGCCAGCAGCTTGGAGGGAGGTCGGACTAATGAAAAACTGTTTTTT
J: TRBJ1-4
size: .
D: .
V: TRBV5-5
length: 16

CDR3: CASSFPGQGPEEQYF
DNA: TGTGCCAGCAGCTTCCCGGGACAGGGGCCGGAGGAGCAGTACTTC
J: TRBJ2-7
size: .
D: TRBD1
V: TRBV11-2
length: 15

CDR3: CASSSHAGTATEAFF
DNA: TGTGCCAGCAGCTCCCACGCCGGGACAGCCACTGAAGCTTTCTTT
J: TRBJ1-1
size: .
D: TRBD1
V: TRBV7-9
length: 15